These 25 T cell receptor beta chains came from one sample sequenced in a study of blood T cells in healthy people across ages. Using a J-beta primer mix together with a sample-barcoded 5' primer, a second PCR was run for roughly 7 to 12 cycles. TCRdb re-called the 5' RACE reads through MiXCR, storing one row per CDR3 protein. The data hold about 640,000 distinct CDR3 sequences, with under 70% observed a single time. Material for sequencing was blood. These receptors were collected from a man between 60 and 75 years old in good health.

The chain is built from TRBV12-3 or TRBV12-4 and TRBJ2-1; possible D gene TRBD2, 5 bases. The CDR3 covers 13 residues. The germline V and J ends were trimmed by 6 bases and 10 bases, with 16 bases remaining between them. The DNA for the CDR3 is TGTGCCAGCAGGCCCCCCGAAGGCGGGGAGCAGTTCTTC. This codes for CASRPPEGGEQFF.

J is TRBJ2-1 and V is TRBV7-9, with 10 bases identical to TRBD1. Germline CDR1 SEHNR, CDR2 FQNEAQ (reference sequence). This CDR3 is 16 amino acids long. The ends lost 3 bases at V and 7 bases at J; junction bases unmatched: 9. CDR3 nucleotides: TGTGCCAGCAGCTTGTCCCGGGACAGGGGTGGAAATGAGCAGTTCTTC. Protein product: CASSLSRDRGGNEQFF.

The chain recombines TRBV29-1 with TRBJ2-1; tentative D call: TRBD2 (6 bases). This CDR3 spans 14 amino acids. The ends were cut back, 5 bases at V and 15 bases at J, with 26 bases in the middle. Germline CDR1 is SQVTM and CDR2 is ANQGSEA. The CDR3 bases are TGCAGCGTTTCGGGGGACGGATACCTCCGGCGGGGGTTCTTC. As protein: CSVSGDGYLRRGFF.

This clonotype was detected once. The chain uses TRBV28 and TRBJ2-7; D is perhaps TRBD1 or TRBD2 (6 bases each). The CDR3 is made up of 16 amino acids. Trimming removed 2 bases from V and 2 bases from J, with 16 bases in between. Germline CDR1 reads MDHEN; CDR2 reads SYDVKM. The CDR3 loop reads CASSLTSGGHPYEQYF. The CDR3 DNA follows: TGTGCCAGCAGTTTAACTTCTGGGGGGCATCCCTACGAGCAGTACTTC.

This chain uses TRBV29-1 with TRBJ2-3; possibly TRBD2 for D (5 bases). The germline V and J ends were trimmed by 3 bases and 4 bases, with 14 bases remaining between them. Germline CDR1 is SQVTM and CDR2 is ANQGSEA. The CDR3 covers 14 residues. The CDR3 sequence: CSVEGATRPDTQYF. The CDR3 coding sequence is TGCAGCGTTGAGGGAGCAACTCGACCAGATACGCAGTATTTT.

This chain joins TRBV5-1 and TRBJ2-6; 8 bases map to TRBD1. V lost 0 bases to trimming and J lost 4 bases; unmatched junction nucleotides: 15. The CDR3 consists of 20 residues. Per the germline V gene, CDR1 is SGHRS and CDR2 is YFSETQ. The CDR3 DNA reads TGCGCCAGCAGCTTGGCGGGGACAGGCTCTCTCTTCCGGGGGGCCAACGTCCTGACTTTC. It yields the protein CASSLAGTGSLFRGANVLTF.

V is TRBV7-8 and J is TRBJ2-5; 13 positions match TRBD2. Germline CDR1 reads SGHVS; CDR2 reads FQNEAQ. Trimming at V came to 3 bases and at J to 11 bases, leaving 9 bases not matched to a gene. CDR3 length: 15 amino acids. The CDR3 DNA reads TGTGCCAGCAGCTTCCCCGGGACTAGCGGGGTGGAGCAGTACTTC. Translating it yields CASSFPGTSGVEQYF. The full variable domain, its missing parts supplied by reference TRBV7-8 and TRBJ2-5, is GAGVSQSPRYKVAKRGQDVALRCDPISGHVSLFWYQQALGQGPEFLTYFQNEAQLDKSGLPSDRFFAERPEGSVSTLKIQRTQQEDSAVYLCASSFPGTSGVEQYFGPGTRLLVL.

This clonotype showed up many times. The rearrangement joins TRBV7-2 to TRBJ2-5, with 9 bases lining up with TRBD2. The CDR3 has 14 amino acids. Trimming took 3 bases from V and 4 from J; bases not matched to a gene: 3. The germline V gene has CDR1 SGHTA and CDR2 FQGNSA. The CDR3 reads CASSFQRGAETQYF. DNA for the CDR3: TGTGCCAGCAGCTTCCAGCGGGGGGCAGAGACCCAGTACTTC.

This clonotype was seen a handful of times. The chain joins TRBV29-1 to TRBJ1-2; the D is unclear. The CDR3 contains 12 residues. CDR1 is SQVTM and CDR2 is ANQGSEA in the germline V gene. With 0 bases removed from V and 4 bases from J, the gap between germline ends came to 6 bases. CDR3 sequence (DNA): TGCAGCGTTGAAGATCCCCTCTATGGCTACACCTTC. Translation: CSVEDPLYGYTF. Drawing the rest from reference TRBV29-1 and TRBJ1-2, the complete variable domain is SAVISQKPSRDICQRGTSLTIQCQVDSQVTMMFWYRQQPGQSLTLIATANQGSEATYESGFVIDKFPISRPNLTFSTLTVSNMSPEDSSIYLCSVEDPLYGYTFGSGTRLTVV.

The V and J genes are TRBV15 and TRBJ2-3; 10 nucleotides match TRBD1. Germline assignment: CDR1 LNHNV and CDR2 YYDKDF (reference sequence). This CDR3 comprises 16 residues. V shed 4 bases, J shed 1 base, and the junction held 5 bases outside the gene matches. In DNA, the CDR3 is TGTGCCACCAGCACCCGACAGGGGGCTGGCACAGATACGCAGTATTTT. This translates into CATSTRQGAGTDTQYF.

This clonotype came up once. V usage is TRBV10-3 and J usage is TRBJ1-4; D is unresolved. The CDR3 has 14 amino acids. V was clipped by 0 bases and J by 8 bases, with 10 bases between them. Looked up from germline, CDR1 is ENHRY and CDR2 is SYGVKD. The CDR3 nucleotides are TGTGCCATCAGTGAGTCGGACCTTGGGGAAAAACTGTTTTTT. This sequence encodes CAISESDLGEKLFF.

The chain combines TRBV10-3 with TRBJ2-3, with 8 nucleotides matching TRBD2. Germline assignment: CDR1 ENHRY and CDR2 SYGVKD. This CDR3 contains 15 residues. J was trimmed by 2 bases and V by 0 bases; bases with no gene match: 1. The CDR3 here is CAISESLAVTDTQYF. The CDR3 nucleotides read TGTGCCATCAGTGAGTCACTAGCGGTCACAGATACGCAGTATTTT.

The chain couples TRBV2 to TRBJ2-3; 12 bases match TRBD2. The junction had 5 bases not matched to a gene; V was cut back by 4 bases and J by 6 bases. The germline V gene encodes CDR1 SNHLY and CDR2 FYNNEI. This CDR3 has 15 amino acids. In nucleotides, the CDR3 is TGTGCCAGCAGTGGACTAGCGGGGGCCCAGGATACGCAGTATTTT. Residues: CASSGLAGAQDTQYF.

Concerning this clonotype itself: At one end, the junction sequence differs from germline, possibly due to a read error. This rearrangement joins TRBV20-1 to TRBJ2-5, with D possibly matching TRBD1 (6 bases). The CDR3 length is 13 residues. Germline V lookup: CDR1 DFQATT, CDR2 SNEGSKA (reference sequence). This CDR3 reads CSARRGNQETQYF. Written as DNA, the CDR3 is TGCAGTGCTAGAAGGGGGAACCAAGAGACCCAGTACTTT.

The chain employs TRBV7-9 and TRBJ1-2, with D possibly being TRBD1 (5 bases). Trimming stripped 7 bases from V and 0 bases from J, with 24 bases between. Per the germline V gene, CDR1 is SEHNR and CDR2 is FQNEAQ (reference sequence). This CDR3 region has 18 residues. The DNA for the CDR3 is TGTGCCAGCACCCCAATGAGGAGGCAGGGACGGGCTAACTATGGCTACACCTTC. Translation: CASTPMRRQGRANYGYTF.

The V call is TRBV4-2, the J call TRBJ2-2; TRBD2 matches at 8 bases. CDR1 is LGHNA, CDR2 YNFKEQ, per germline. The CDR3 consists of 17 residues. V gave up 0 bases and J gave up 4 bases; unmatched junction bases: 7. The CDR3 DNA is TGTGCCAGCAGCCAAGATCATGGCGGGGGGCCCACCGGGGAGCTGTTTTTT. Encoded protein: CASSQDHGGGPTGELFF.

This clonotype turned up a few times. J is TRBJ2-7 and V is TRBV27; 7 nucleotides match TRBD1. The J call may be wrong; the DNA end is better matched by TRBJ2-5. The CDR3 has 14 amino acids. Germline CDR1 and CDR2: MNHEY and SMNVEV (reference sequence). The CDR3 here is CASSLLGGAETQYF. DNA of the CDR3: TGTGCCAGCAGTTTACTAGGGGGCGCGGAGACCCAGTACTTC.

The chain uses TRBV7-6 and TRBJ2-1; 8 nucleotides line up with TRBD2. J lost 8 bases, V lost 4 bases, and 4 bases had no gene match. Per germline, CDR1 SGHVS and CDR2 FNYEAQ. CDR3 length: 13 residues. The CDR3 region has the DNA TGTGCCAGCAGCTCCTGGACTAGCCATGAGCAGTTCTTC. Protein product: CASSSWTSHEQFF.

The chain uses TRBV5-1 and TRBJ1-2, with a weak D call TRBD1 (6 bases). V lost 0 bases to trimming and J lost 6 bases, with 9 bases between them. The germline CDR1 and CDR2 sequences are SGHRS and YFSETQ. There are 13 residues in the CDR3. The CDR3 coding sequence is TGCGCCAGCAGCTTGGACAGGGTCAATGGCTACACCTTC. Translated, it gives CASSLDRVNGYTF.

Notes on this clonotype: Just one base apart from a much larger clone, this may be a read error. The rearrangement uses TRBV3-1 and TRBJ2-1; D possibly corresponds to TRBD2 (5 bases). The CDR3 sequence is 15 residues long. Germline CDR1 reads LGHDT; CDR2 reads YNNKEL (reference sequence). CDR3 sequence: CASSQETTWRNGQFF. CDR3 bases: TGTGCCAGCAGCCAAGAGACTACCTGGCGCAATGGGCAGTTCTTC.

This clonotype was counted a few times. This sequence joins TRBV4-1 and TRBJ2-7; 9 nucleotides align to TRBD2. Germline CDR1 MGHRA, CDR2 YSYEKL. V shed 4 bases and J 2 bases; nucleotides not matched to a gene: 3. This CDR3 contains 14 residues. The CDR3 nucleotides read TGCGCCAGCAGCCTGGGACTAGCCACCTACGAGCAGTACTTC. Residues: CASSLGLATYEQYF.

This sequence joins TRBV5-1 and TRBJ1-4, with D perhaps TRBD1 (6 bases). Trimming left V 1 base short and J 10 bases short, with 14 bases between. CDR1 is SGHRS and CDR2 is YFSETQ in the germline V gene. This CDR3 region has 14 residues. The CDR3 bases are TGCGCCAGCAGCTTGACAGGGAAAGGGGGAAAACTGTTTTTT. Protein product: CASSLTGKGGKLFF.

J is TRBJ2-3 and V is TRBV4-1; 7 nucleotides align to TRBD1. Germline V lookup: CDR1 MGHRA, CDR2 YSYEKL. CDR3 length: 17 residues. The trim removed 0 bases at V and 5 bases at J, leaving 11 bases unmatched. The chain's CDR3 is CASSQDGPRGQGDTQYF. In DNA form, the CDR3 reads TGCGCCAGCAGCCAAGATGGGCCGAGGGGGCAGGGAGATACGCAGTATTTT.

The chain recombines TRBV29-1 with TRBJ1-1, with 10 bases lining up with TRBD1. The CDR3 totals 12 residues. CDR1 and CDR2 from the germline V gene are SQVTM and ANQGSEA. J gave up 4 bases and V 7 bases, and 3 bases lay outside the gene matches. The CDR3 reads CSGRQGATEAFF. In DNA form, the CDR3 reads TGCAGCGGTCGACAGGGGGCCACTGAAGCTTTCTTT.

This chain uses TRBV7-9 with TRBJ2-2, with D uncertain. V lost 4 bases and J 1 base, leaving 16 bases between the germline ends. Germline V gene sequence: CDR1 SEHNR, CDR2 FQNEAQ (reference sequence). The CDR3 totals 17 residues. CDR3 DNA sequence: TGTGCCAGCAGCTCAAGACAAAGACTGCGGAACACCGGGGAGCTGTTTTTT. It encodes CASSSRQRLRNTGELFF.